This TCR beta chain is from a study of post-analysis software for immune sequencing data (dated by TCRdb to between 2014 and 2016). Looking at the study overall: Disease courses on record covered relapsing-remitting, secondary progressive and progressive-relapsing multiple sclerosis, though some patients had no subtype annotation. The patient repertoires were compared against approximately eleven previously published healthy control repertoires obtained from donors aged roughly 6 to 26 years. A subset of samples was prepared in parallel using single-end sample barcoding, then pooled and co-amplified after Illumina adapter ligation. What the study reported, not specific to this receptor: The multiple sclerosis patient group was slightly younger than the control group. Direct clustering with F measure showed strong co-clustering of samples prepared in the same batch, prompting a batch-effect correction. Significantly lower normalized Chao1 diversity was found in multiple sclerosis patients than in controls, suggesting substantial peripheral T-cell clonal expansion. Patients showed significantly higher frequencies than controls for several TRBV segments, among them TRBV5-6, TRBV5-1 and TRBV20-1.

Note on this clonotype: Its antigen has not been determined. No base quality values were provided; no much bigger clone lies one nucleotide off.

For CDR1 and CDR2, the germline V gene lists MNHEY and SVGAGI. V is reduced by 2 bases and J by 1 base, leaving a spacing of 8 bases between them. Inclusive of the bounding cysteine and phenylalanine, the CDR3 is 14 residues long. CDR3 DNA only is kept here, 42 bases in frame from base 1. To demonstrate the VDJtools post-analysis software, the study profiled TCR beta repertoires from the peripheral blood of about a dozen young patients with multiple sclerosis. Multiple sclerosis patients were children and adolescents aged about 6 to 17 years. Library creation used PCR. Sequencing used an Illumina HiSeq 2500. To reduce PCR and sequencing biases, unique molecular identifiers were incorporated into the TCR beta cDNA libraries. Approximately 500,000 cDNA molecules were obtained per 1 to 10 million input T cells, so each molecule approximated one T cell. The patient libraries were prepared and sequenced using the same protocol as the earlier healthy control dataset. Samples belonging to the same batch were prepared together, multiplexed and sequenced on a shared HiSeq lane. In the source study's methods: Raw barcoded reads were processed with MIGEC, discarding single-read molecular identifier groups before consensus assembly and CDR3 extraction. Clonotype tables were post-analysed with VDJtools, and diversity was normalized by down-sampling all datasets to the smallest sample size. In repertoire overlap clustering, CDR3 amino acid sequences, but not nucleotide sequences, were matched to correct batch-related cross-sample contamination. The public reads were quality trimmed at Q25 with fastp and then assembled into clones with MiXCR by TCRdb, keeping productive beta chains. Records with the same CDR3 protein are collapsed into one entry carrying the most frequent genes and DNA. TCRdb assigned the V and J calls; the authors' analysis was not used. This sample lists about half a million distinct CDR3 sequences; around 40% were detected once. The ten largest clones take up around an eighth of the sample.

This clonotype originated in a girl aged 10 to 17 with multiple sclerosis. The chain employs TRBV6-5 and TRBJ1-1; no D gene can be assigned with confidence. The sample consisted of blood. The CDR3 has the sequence CASSYRQENTEAFF. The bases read TGTGCCAGCAGTTACAGGCAGGAGAACACTGAAGCTTTCTTT.